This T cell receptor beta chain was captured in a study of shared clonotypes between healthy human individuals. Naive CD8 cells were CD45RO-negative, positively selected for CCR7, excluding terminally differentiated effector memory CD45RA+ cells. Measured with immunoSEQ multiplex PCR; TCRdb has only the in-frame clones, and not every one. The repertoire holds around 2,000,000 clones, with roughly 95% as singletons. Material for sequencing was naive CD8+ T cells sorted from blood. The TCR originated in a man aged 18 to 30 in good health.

The CDR3 loop reads CASSIDIYAYEQYF. DNA of the CDR3: TGTGCCAGTAGTATAGATATATACGCCTACGAGCAGTACTTC. The chain employs TRBV19 and TRBJ2-7, with D hard to call. Looked up from germline, CDR1 is LNHDA and CDR2 is SQIVND (reference sequence). The CDR3 has 14 residues. Trimming stripped 0 bases from V and 2 bases from J, with 8 bases between.